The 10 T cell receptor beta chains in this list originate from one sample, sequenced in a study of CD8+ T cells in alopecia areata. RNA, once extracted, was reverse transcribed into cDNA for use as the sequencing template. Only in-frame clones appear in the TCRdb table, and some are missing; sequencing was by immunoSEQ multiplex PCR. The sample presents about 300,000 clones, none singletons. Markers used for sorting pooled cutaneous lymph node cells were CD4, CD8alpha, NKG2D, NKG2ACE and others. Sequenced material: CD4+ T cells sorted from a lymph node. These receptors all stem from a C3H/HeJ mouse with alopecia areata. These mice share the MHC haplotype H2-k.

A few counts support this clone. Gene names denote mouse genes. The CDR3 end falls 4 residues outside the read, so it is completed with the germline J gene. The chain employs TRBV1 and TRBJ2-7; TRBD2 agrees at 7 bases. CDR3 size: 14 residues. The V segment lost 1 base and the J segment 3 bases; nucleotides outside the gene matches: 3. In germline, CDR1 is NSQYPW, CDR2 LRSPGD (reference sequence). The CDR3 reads CTCSAVNWGYEQYF. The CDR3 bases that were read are TGCACCTGCAGTGCAGTAAACTGGGGCTAT.

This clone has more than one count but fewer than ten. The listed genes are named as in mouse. The CDR3 loop reads CASSIGGLGDYEQYF. The part of the CDR3 DNA that was read is TGTGCCAGCAGTATAGGGGGACTGGGGGATTAT. V and J are TRBV19 and TRBJ2-7; 11 bases are a match to TRBD2. The sequence runs out 4 residues before the end of the CDR3; the remainder is reconstructed from the germline J gene. The CDR3 totals 15 residues. Germline V lookup: CDR1 FNHDT, CDR2 SITEND (reference sequence). The full variable domain, with the rest looked up from reference TRBV19 and TRBJ2-7, is GGIITQTPKFLIGQEGQKLTLKCQQNFNHDTMYWYRQDSGKGLRLIYYSITENDLQKGDLSEGYDASREKKSSFSLTVTSAQKNEMAVFLCASSIGGLGDYEQYFGPGTRLTVL.

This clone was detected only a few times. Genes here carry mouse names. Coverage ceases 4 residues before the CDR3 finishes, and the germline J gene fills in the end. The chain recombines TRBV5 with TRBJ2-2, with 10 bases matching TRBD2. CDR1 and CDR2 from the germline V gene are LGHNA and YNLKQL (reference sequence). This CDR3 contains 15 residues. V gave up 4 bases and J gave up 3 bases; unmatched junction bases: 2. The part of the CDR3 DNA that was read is TGTGCCAGCAGCCCCTGGGGGGGCGACACCGGG. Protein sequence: CASSPWGGDTG. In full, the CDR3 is CASSPWGGDTGQLYF.

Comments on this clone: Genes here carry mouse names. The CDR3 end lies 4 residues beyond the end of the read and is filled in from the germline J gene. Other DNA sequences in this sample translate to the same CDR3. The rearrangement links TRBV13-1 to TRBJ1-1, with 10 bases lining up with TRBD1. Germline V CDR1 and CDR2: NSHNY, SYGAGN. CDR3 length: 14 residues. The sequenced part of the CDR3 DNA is TGTGCCAGCAGTGATGGGGGACAGGGGACA. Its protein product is CASSDGGQGT. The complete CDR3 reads CASSDGGQGTEVFF.

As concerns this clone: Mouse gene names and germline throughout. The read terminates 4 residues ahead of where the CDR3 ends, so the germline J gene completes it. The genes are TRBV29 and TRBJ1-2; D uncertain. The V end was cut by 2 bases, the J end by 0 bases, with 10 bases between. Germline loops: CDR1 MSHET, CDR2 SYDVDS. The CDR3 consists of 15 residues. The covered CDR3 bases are TGTGCTAGCAGTTTAAGAGCCAGCCCAAACTCC. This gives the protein CASSLRASPNS. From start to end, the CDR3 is CASSLRASPNSDYTF.

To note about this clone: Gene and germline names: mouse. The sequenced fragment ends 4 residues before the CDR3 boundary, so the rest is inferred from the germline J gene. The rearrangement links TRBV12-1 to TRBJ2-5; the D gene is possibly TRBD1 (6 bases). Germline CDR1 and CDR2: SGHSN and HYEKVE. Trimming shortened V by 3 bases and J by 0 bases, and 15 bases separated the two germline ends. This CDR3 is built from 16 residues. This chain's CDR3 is CASSFSPGTNQDTQYF. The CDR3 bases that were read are TGTGCCAGCTCTTTCTCTCCCGGGACAAACCAAGAC.

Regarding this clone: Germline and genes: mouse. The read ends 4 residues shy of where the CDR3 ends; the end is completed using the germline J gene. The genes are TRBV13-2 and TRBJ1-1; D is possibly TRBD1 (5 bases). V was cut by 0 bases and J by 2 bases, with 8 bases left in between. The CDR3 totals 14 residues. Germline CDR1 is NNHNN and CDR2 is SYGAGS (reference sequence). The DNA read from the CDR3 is TGTGCCAGCGGTGATGCCACAGGCAACACA. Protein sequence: CASGDATGNT. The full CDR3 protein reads CASGDATGNTEVFF.

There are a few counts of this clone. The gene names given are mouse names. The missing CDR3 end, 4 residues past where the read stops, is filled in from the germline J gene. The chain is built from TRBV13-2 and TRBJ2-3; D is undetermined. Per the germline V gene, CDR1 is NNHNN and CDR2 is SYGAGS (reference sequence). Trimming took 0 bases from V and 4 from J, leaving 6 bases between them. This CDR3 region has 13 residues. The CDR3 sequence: CASGDAQTETLYF. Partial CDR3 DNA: TGTGCCAGCGGTGATGCACAAACAGAA.

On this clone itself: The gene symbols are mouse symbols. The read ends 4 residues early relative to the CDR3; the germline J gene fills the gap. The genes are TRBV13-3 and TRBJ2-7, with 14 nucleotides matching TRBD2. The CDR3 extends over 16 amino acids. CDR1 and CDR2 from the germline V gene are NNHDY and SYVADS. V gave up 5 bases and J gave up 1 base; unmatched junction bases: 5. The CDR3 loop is CASSPGTGGASYEQYF. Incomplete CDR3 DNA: TGTGCCAGCAGCCCTGGGACTGGGGGGGCATCCTAT.

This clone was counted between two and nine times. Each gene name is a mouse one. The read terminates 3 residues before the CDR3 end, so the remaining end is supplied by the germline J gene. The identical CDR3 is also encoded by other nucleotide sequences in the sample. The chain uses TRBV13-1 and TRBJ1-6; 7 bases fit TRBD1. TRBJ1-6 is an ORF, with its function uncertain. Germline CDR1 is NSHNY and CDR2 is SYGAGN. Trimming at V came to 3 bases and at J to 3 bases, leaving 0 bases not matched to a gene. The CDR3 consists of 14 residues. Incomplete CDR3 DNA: TGTGCCAGCAGTGGGACAGGCTATAATTCGCCC. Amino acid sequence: CASSGTGYNSP. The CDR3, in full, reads CASSGTGYNSPLYF.